This T cell receptor (beta chain) was captured in a study of blood T cell repertoires in COVID-19. In this sample, this clone turned up a few times. This table comes from immunoSEQ multiplex PCR, and its TCRdb copy is limited to in-frame clones, with some not included. This table holds approximately 140,000 clones, more than 75% found once. V gave up 5 bases and J gave up 4 bases, with 9 bases separating them. Germline lookup yields CDR1 SNHLY and CDR2 FYNNEI. The CDR3 sequence is 12 residues long. V and J are TRBV2 and TRBJ2-7; possibly TRBD1 for D (6 bases). The sample consisted of peripheral blood. The receptor was isolated from a woman in her 40s with acute or convalescent COVID-19. The CDR3 nucleotides are TGTGCCAGCAGTCGAGGACAGTACGAGCAGTACTTC. Its protein is CASSRGQYEQYF.